The rows below give T cell receptor beta chains drawn from one sample of a study of OX40 agonist ivuxolimab in advanced cancers. Clones were read by immunoSEQ multiplex PCR, and TCRdb kept only the in-frame ones, dropping some. The sample comprises tens of thousands of clones, 75% to 90% of which are singletons, and under 5.5% rests with the top ten. Source: CD4+ or CD8+ T cells sorted from blood, taken in a trial of the OX40 agonist ivuxolimab. Receptor source: an adult with an advanced solid tumor such as melanoma, head and neck, liver or kidney cancer. CDR3s include the opening cysteine and the closing phenylalanine or tryptophan.

J	V	CDR3
TRBJ1-4	TRBV9	CASSVGGMATNEKLFF
TRBJ2-3	TRBV18	CASSGSLRGEDTQYF
TRBJ1-1	TRBV11-2	CASSFNQGNTEAFF
TRBJ1-2	TRBV10-2	CASSEQGGTDYGYTF
TRBJ1-1	TRBV6-1	CASSEGGRGFGTEAFF
TRBJ1-1	TRBV12-5	CASGRDRMNTEAFF
TRBJ2-3	TRBV11-3	CASSLDLGTDTQYF
TRBJ1-6	TRBV6-5	CAMTGTYNSPLHF
TRBJ2-3	TRBV5-1	CASSLGVRASQTDTQYF
TRBJ1-6	TRBV5-1	CASTTDIAVSPLHF
TRBJ2-7	TRBV14	CASSQNALQALVF
TRBJ1-5	TRBV18	CASSPAGPRSNQPQHF
TRBJ2-3	TRBV5-1	CASGSGGYTDTQYF
TRBJ2-6	TRBV10-3	CAISGGDGAGLNSGANVLTF
TRBJ2-2	TRBV18	CASSPRRESNTGELFF
TRBJ1-1	TRBV11-3	CASSLEGVPTEAFF
TRBJ2-2	TRBV5-4	CASSPDEAGTGELFF
TRBJ2-3	TRBV2	CASTPGILNTDTQYF
TRBJ2-3	TRBV28	CASSPRTPDTQYF
TRBJ2-7	TRBV10-3	CAISEMDRTYEQYF
TRBJ1-3	TRBV19	CASSPGPRDSGNTIYF
TRBJ1-4	TRBV6-5	CASSWTGLGVEKLFF
TRBJ1-5	TRBV27	CASSPGQLTGGQPQHF
TRBJ1-6	TRBV6-1	CATTGVLDSPLHF